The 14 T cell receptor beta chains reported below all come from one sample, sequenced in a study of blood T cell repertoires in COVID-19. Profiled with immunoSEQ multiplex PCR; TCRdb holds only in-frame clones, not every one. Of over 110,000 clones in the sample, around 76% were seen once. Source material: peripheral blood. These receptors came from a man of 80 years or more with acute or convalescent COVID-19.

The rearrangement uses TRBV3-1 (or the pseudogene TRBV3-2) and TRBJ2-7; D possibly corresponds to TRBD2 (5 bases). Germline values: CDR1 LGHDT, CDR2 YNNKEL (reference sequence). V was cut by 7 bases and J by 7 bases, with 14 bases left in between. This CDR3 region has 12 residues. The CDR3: CASTPGTGEQYF. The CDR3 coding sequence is TGTGCCAGCACCCCCGGCACGGGAGAGCAGTACTTC.

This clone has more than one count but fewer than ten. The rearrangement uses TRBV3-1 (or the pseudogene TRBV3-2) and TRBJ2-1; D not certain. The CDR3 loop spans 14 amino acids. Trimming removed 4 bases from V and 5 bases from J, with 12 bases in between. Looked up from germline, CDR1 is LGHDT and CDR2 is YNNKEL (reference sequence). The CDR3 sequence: CASSLPPGDNEQFF. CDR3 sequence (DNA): TGTGCCAGCAGCCTCCCCCCCGGAGACAATGAGCAGTTCTTC.

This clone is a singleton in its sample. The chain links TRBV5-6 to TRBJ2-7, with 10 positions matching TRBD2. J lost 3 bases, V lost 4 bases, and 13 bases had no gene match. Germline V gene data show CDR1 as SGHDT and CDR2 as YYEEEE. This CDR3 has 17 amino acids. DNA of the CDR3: TGTGCCAGCAGCGTACCTCTACCAGCGGGGGGGAACTACGAGCAGTACTTC. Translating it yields CASSVPLPAGGNYEQYF.

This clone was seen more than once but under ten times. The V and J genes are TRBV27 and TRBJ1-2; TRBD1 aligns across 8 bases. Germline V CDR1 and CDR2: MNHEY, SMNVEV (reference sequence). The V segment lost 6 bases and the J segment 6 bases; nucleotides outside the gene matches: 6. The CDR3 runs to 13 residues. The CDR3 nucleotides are TGTGCCAGCAGGGACAGGGTCCTGGATGGCTACACCTTC. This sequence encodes CASRDRVLDGYTF.

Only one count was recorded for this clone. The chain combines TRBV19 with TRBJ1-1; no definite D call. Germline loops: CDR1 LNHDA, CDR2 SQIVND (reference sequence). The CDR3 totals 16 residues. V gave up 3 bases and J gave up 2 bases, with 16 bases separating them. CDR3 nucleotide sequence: TGTGCCAGTAGTATTACCTCGACTCGGGGAAACACTGAAGCTTTCTTT. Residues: CASSITSTRGNTEAFF.

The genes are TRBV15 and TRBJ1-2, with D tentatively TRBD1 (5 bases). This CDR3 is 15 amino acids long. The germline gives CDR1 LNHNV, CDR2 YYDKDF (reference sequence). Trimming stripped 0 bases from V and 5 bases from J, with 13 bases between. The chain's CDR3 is CATSRDRGIEYGYTF. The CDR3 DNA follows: TGTGCCACCAGCAGAGACCGGGGGATTGAGTATGGCTACACCTTC.

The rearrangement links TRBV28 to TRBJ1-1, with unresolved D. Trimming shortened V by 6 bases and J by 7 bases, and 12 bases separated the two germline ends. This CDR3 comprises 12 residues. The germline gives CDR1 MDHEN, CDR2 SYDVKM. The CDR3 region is CASSMLTSEAFF. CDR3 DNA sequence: TGTGCCAGCAGCATGCTAACTAGTGAAGCTTTCTTT.

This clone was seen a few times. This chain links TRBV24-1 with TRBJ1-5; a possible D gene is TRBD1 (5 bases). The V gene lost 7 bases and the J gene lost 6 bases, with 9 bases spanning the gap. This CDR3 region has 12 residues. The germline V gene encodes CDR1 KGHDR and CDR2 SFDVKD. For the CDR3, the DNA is TGTGCCACCAGCAAGGGGCTTCAGCCCCAGCATTTT. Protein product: CATSKGLQPQHF.

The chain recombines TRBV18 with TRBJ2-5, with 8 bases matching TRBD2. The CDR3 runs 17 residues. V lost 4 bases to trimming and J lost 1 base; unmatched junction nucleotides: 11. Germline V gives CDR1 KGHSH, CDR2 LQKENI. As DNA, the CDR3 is TGTGCCAGCTCACTGGGGCCGAGCGGGGGCGGCCAAGAGACCCAGTACTTC. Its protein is CASSLGPSGGGQETQYF.

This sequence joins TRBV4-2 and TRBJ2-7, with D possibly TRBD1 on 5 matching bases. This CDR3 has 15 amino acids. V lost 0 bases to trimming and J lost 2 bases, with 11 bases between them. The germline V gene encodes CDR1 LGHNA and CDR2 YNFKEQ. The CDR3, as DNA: TGTGCCAGCAGCCAAGATCTAAGACAGCCCTACGAGCAGTACTTC. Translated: CASSQDLRQPYEQYF.

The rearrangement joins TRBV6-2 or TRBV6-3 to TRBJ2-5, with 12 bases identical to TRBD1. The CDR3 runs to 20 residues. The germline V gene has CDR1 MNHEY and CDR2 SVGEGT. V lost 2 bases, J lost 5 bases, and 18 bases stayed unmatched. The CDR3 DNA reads TGTGCCAGCAGTTACCTCCCGAGATTTCCGGGACAGGGGGCGCGGGAGACCCAGTACTTC. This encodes CASSYLPRFPGQGARETQYF.

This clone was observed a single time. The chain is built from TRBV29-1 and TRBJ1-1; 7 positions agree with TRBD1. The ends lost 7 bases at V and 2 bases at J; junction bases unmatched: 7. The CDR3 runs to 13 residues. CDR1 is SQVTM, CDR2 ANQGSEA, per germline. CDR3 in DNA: TGCAGCGCCTCCCGGGACAGAAACACTGAAGCTTTCTTT. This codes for CSASRDRNTEAFF.

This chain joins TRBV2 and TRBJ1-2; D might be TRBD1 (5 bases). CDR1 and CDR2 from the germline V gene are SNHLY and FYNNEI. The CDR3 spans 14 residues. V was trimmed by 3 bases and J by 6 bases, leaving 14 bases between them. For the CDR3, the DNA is TGTGCCAGCAGTGAGCGCGGGGGGTGGAATGGCTACACCTTC. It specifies CASSERGGWNGYTF.

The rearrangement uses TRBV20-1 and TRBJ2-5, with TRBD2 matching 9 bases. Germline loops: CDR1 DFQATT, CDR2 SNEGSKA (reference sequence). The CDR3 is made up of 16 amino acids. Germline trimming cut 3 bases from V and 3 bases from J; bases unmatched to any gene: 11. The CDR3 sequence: CSASPPQRGVKETQYF. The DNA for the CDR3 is TGCAGTGCTAGTCCACCTCAGCGGGGGGTCAAAGAGACCCAGTACTTC.